Below, 4 T cell receptor beta chains from the same sample are listed, as sequenced in a study of identical twins. One entry per CDR3 protein, called by TCRdb with MiXCR from the 5' RACE reads. The data contain 700,000 or so distinct CDR3 sequences, about 9.4% of them singletons. The same data also contributed to another study, on yellow fever vaccine responses in identical twins.

Sample: PBMCs. The receptors shown here come from a woman under 30 in good health.

The rearrangement uses TRBV11-1 and TRBJ2-7, with 7 positions matching TRBD2. The length of the CDR3 is 18 residues. Trimming at V came to 2 bases and at J to 6 bases, leaving 19 bases not matched to a gene. Germline assignment: CDR1 SGHAT and CDR2 FQDESV (reference sequence). This CDR3 reads CASSLFLAALQIRPEQYF. In nucleotides, the CDR3 is TGTGCCAGCAGCTTATTCCTAGCGGCCTTACAAATCCGACCCGAGCAGTACTTC. Full variable domain (rest looked up from reference TRBV11-1 and TRBJ2-7): EAEVAQSPRYKITEKSQAVAFWCDPISGHATLYWYRQILGQGPELLVQFQDESVVDDSQLPKDRFSAERLKGVDSTLKIQPAELGDSAMYLCASSLFLAALQIRPEQYFGPGTRLTVT.

The chain uses TRBV12-5 and TRBJ2-3; TRBD1 might be the D (5 bases). Looked up from germline, CDR1 is LGHNT and CDR2 is FRNRAP. Trimming stripped 7 bases from V and 6 bases from J, with 17 bases between. The length of the CDR3 is 14 residues. This CDR3 is CASAPAWGADTQYF. CDR3 bases: TGTGCTAGTGCCCCTGCTTGGGGCGCGGATACGCAGTATTTT. The full variable domain, in which reference TRBV12-5 and TRBJ2-3 provide the parts outside the CDR3, is DARVTQTPRHKVTEMGQEVTMRCQPILGHNTVFWYRQTMMQGLELLAYFRNRAPLDDSGMPKDRFSAEMPDATLATLKIQPSEPRDSAVYFCASAPAWGADTQYFGPGTRLTVL.

The rearrangement joins TRBV20-1 to TRBJ2-7, with 9 bases matching TRBD1. V trimming: 6 bases; J trimming: 2 bases; junction bases outside the gene matches: 5. This CDR3 contains 13 residues. Germline CDR1 and CDR2: DFQATT and SNEGSKA (reference sequence). This CDR3 reads CSAKTGGAYEQYF. DNA for the CDR3: TGCAGTGCAAAGACAGGGGGGGCCTACGAGCAGTACTTC.

There are a few counts of this clonotype. V usage is TRBV28 and J usage is TRBJ1-5, with a tentative D call TRBD1 (6 bases). V was clipped by 6 bases and J by 7 bases, with 13 bases between them. Germline loops: CDR1 MDHEN, CDR2 SYDVKM. The CDR3 spans 13 residues. CDR3 sequence (DNA): TGTGCCAGCAGCATGGACAGTGGCCAGCCCCAGCATTTT. This sequence encodes CASSMDSGQPQHF.